These 9 T cell receptor beta chains share one sample of origin, sequenced in a study of cytomegalovirus exposure and HLA in healthy donors (dated by TCRdb to about 2017). The protocol used for the library was the immunoSEQ multiplex PCR assay. For the multiplex PCR, a mixture combining 60 forward primers for TCR Vbeta segments and 13 reverse primers for TCR Jbeta segments was used. The clones in this table, taken by TCRdb from immuneACCESS, are in-frame only. Not every clone is retained; where verified, under half of the shortfall comes from an unresolved V gene, and the cause of the rest is unknown. This sample is represented by 150,000 to 200,000 clones; over 65% of them were singletons. Under 2.5% of the sample is held by the ten biggest clonotypes. Sequenced input: PBMCs. Receptors originate from a man aged 60-69 years in good health and CMV-seronegative.

This chain links TRBV7-2 with TRBJ1-5, with D maybe TRBD1 (6 bases). CDR3 size: 15 residues. From germline, CDR1 is SGHTA and CDR2 FQGNSA. Trimming removed 3 bases at V and 10 bases at J, with 19 bases between. CDR3 sequence reads: CASSLGAGHQNPQHF. CDR3 coding DNA: TGTGCCAGCAGCTTGGGGGCAGGGCATCAGAATCCCCAGCATTTT. Based on the CDR3 plus reference TRBV7-2 and TRBJ1-5, the full variable domain is GAGVSQSPSNKVTEKGKDVELRCDPISGHTALYWYRQSLGQGLEFLIYFQGNSAPDKSGLPSDRFSAERTGGSVSTLTIQRTQQEDSAVYLCASSLGAGHQNPQHFGDGTRLSIL.

V usage is TRBV28 and J usage is TRBJ2-7, with D tentatively TRBD2 (6 bases). V was trimmed by 6 bases and J by 4 bases, leaving 22 bases between them. Germline V gene lookup returns CDR1 MDHEN and CDR2 SYDVKM. The CDR3 runs 16 residues. The DNA for the CDR3 is TGTGCCAGCAGAACCGGGAACAGCGGGCGGTTATACGAGCAGTACTTC. Its protein product is CASRTGNSGRLYEQYF.

The chain links TRBV25-1 to TRBJ2-3; 16 bases are shared with TRBD2. V dropped 5 bases and J dropped 9; count of bases not matched to a gene: 8. Germline V gene lookup returns CDR1 MGHDK and CDR2 SYGVNS. The CDR3 spans 16 residues. CDR3 region: CASSREGLAGGGTQYF. The CDR3 region has the DNA TGTGCCAGCAGTCGCGAGGGACTAGCGGGAGGGGGGACGCAGTATTTT.

The genes are TRBV18 and TRBJ2-1; 7 nucleotides line up with TRBD1. V lost 3 bases, J lost 3 bases, and 5 bases stayed unmatched. The CDR3 extends over 15 amino acids. Germline CDR1 KGHSH, CDR2 LQKENI. The DNA for the CDR3 is TGTGCCAGCTCACCTACAGGGGTCATCTACAATGAGCAGTTCTTC. It encodes CASSPTGVIYNEQFF. Looking up the rest from reference TRBV18 and TRBJ2-1 gives the full variable domain: NAGVMQNPRHLVRRRGQEARLRCSPMKGHSHVYWYRQLPEEGLKFMVYLQKENIIDESGMPKERFSAEFPKEGPSILRIQQVVRGDSAAYFCASSPTGVIYNEQFFGPGTRLTVL.

This sequence joins TRBV7-2 and TRBJ2-7, with 10 nucleotides matching TRBD2. CDR3 length equals 15 residues. In germline, CDR1 is SGHTA, CDR2 FQGNSA. V gave up 6 bases and J gave up 5 bases; unmatched junction bases: 10. The CDR3 here is CASSHSSGRRDEQYF. The CDR3 DNA sequence: TGTGCCAGCAGTCATAGTAGCGGGAGGAGAGACGAGCAGTACTTC.

The chain recombines TRBV6-1 with TRBJ2-1; perhaps TRBD1 as D (5 bases). The V and J ends lost 3 bases and 4 bases respectively, with 16 bases between them. Germline V lookup: CDR1 MNHNS, CDR2 SASEGT. This CDR3 spans 16 amino acids. CDR3 sequence reads: CASSDPFQGTYNEQFF. The CDR3 region has the DNA TGTGCCAGCAGTGATCCGTTCCAGGGAACGTACAATGAGCAGTTCTTC.

This clone turned up a few times. V usage is TRBV19 and J usage is TRBJ2-7, with 7 bases aligning to TRBD1. Germline V CDR1 and CDR2: LNHDA, SQIVND (reference sequence). CDR3 length equals 16 residues. Germline trimming cut 3 bases from V and 0 bases from J; bases unmatched to any gene: 8. Written as DNA, the CDR3 is TGTGCCAGTAGTATGCAATGGGACAGTGACTCCTACGAGCAGTACTTC. This codes for CASSMQWDSDSYEQYF.

The chain recombines TRBV10-1 with TRBJ2-1; 7 nucleotides align to TRBD1. V lost 0 bases to trimming and J lost 9 bases; unmatched junction nucleotides: 8. The CDR3 contains 15 residues. Germline CDR1 and CDR2: WNHNN and SYGVQD (reference sequence). CDR3 in DNA: TGCGCCAGCAGTGAGTCGACAGGGTCCGGTGGTGAGCAGTTCTTC. It yields the protein CASSESTGSGGEQFF.

This clone turned up a few times. V and J are TRBV5-1 and TRBJ2-1, with D maybe TRBD2 (8 bases). CDR3 length equals 15 residues. The V gene lost 0 bases and the J gene lost 7 bases, with 14 bases spanning the gap. Germline V gene data show CDR1 as SGHRS and CDR2 as YFSETQ. As DNA, the CDR3 is TGCGCCAGCAGCTTGGCATTAGCGGGACAGAATGAGCAGTTCTTC. Amino acids: CASSLALAGQNEQFF.